Below are 18 T cell receptor beta chains sequenced from a single sample in a study of PD-L1 blockade in urothelial cancer. The data were produced by immunoSEQ multiplex PCR, yet TCRdb's version contains in-frame clones alone and is incomplete. The sample includes 55,000 to 70,000 clones, about 80% seen only once; the top ten take 3.5% to 5.5%. This sample comprised PBMCs, obtained around atezolizumab (anti-PD-L1) treatment. The receptors here all came from a man in his 70s with urothelial cancer.

There are a few counts of this clone. This rearrangement joins TRBV19 to TRBJ1-1; 7 nucleotides agree with TRBD1. Germline CDR1 and CDR2: LNHDA and SQIVND (reference sequence). Unmatched junction bases numbered 4, after V lost 3 bases and J lost 6 bases. CDR3 size: 13 residues. CDR3 DNA sequence: TGTGCCAGTAGTATTGACAGGGTGGCTGAAGCTTTCTTT. As protein: CASSIDRVAEAFF.

The V call is TRBV7-6, the J call TRBJ2-1, with 11 bases identical to TRBD2. The V and J ends lost 0 bases and 6 bases, in that order; junction bases with no gene match: 1. The CDR3 has 15 amino acids. Germline CDR1 is SGHVS and CDR2 is FNYEAQ. In nucleotides, the CDR3 is TGTGCCAGCAGCTTAGCGGGACTAGCGGCCAATGAGCAGTTCTTC. Protein product: CASSLAGLAANEQFF.

The genes are TRBV28 and TRBJ1-1; D remains ambiguous. Trimming took off 2 bases at V and 0 bases at J, with 4 bases between the two ends. The germline CDR1 and CDR2 sequences are MDHEN and SYDVKM. This CDR3 has 13 amino acids. In DNA, the CDR3 is TGTGCCAGCAGTTTAGACATGAACACTGAAGCTTTCTTT. This sequence encodes CASSLDMNTEAFF. The variable domain in full, with the rest retrieved from reference TRBV28 and TRBJ1-1, is DVKVTQSSRYLVKRTGEKVFLECVQDMDHENMFWYRQDPGLGLRLIYFSYDVKMKEKGDIPEGYSVSREKKERFSLILESASTNQTSMYLCASSLDMNTEAFFGQGTRLTVV.

This chain joins TRBV30 and TRBJ2-5; maybe TRBD2 (6 bases). The CDR3 sequence is 13 residues long. CDR1 GTSNPN and CDR2 SVGIG come from the germline V gene (reference sequence). V dropped 3 bases and J dropped 7 bases, with 15 bases sitting between them. The CDR3: CAWRRAGSGTQYF. The CDR3 nucleotides are TGTGCCTGGAGGAGGGCGGGATCGGGGACCCAGTACTTC. The whole variable domain, remainder taken from reference TRBV30 and TRBJ2-5, is SQTIHQWPATLVQPVGSPLSLECTVEGTSNPNLYWYRQAAGRGLQLLFYSVGIGQISSEVPQNLSASRPQDRQFILSSKKLLLSDSGFYLCAWRRAGSGTQYFGPGTRLLVL.

This clone has a handful of counts. The CDR3, as DNA: TGTGCCTGGAGTCGGACAGGGAACACTGAAGCTTTCTTT. Its protein is CAWSRTGNTEAFF. The chain is built from TRBV30 and TRBJ1-1; TRBD1 agrees at 7 bases. Germline-derived CDR1 and CDR2 are GTSNPN and SVGIG (reference sequence). CDR3 size: 13 residues. Losses at the gene ends were 2 bases for V and 1 base for J; bases not matched to a gene: 1.

The rearrangement joins TRBV28 to TRBJ2-7; 7 bases fit TRBD2. Looked up from germline, CDR1 is MDHEN and CDR2 is SYDVKM. Trimming took 3 bases from V and 8 from J; bases not matched to a gene: 10. The CDR3 covers 14 residues. The CDR3 reads CASSLTREFSQQYF. In DNA, the CDR3 is TGTGCCAGCAGTTTGACGCGGGAGTTCTCCCAGCAGTACTTC.

J is TRBJ2-5 and V is TRBV28, with 11 bases matching TRBD2. V was pared by 6 bases and J by 3 bases, with 3 bases of the junction left unmatched. Germline values: CDR1 MDHEN, CDR2 SYDVKM. This CDR3 has 14 amino acids. The CDR3 bases are TGTGCCAGCAGCCTAGCGGGGGGAGAAGAGACCCAGTACTTC. This sequence encodes CASSLAGGEETQYF.

This clone came up once. The V gene is TRBV7-8, the J gene TRBJ2-7; 7 bases match TRBD1. Germline loops: CDR1 SGHVS, CDR2 FQNEAQ. This CDR3 is 14 amino acids long. J lost 4 bases, V lost 1 base, and 4 bases had no gene match. The CDR3 sequence: CASSLEGGSYEQYF. The CDR3 region has the DNA TGTGCCAGCAGCTTAGAAGGGGGCTCGTACGAGCAGTACTTC.

The genes are TRBV5-4 and TRBJ1-2, with TRBD1 identical over 10 bases. Germline values: CDR1 SGHNT, CDR2 YYREEE (reference sequence). Unmatched junction bases numbered 1, after V lost 0 bases and J lost 8 bases. CDR3 length: 13 amino acids. CDR3 nucleotide sequence: TGTGCCAGCAGCTTGGAGACAGGGGGCGGCTACACCTTC. Protein: CASSLETGGGYTF.

This clone has just a few counts. V gene TRBV4-1 combines with J gene TRBJ2-1; TRBD1 agrees at 9 bases. V lost 7 bases, J lost 9 bases, and 7 bases stayed unmatched. The CDR3 covers 13 residues. The germline gives CDR1 MGHRA, CDR2 YSYEKL. The CDR3, as DNA: TGCGCCAGCAAAACAGGGGGCCGGGGTGAGCAGTTCTTC. Translating gives CASKTGGRGEQFF.

This clone has just a few counts. The chain recombines TRBV30 with TRBJ1-1, with a possible D match to TRBD1 (6 bases). Trimming shortened V by 1 base and J by 5 bases, and 11 bases separated the two germline ends. From germline, CDR1 is GTSNPN and CDR2 SVGIG (reference sequence). CDR3 size: 13 residues. The DNA of the CDR3 is TGTGCCTGGAGTGGTGCTAGGGGGACTGAAGCTTTCTTT. It yields the protein CAWSGARGTEAFF.

The chain links TRBV28 to TRBJ1-5, with D possibly TRBD1 on 5 matching bases. V was trimmed by 0 bases and J by 7 bases, leaving 10 bases between them. The germline V gene has CDR1 MDHEN and CDR2 SYDVKM. This CDR3 is 14 amino acids long. The CDR3 region has the DNA TGTGCCAGCAGTTTATGGCAGGGTGACCAGCCCCAGCATTTT. Translation: CASSLWQGDQPQHF.

The chain links TRBV7-6 to TRBJ2-7, with 9 positions matching TRBD1. The CDR3 is 14 residues long. The germline CDR1 and CDR2 sequences are SGHVS and FNYEAQ. The V gene end was trimmed by 5 bases and the J gene end by 2 bases; junction bases not matched to a gene: 4. CDR3 sequence (DNA): TGTGCCAGCAGCGCCCGACAGGGGGCCTACGAGCAGTACTTC. Encoded protein: CASSARQGAYEQYF.

V usage is TRBV9 and J usage is TRBJ2-3; D may be TRBD2 (6 bases). Trimming stripped 4 bases from V and 2 bases from J, with 14 bases between. From germline, CDR1 is SGDLS and CDR2 YYNGEE. This CDR3 has 15 amino acids. In DNA, the CDR3 is TGTGCCAGCAGCCTTAGCGGTACTATCACAGATACGCAGTATTTT. It is translated as CASSLSGTITDTQYF.

The chain links TRBV10-3 to TRBJ2-1; 14 bases fit TRBD2. V gave up 6 bases and J gave up 6 bases; unmatched junction bases: 4. Germline V gene lookup returns CDR1 ENHRY and CDR2 SYGVKD. CDR3 length: 15 residues. CDR3 protein: CAIRSGTSGSNEQFF. The CDR3 bases are TGTGCCATCAGGTCCGGGACTAGCGGGAGCAATGAGCAGTTCTTC.

The chain couples TRBV5-1 to TRBJ1-1; D call uncertain. CDR3 size: 13 residues. Trimming left V 4 bases short and J 0 bases short, with 7 bases between. Germline lookup yields CDR1 SGHRS and CDR2 YFSETQ. CDR3 nucleotide sequence: TGCGCCAGCAGCAAGACAATGAACACTGAAGCTTTCTTT. This sequence encodes CASSKTMNTEAFF.

V gene TRBV9 combines with J gene TRBJ2-3, with D maybe TRBD1 (6 bases). This CDR3 contains 18 residues. V was clipped by 0 bases and J by 1 base, with 18 bases between them. CDR1 is SGDLS and CDR2 is YYNGEE in the germline V gene. The CDR3 is CASSVGAGVNYGTDTQYF. In nucleotides, the CDR3 is TGTGCCAGCAGCGTAGGGGCAGGGGTGAATTATGGCACAGATACGCAGTATTTT.

This clone was seen a handful of times. This rearrangement joins TRBV30 to TRBJ1-5, with D perhaps matching TRBD1 (6 bases). The V and J ends lost 5 bases and 3 bases respectively, with 14 bases between them. Germline-derived CDR1 and CDR2 are GTSNPN and SVGIG (reference sequence). The CDR3 has 14 residues. The CDR3 protein is CAWAAGQLNQPQHF. The DNA for the CDR3 is TGTGCCTGGGCTGCTGGACAGCTCAATCAGCCCCAGCATTTT.